This is a list of T cell receptor beta chains from one sample in a study of cytomegalovirus exposure and HLA in healthy donors. Produced via immunoSEQ multiplex PCR; TCRdb's table is partial and in-frame only. The data contain over 200,000 clones, around 87% of them seen just once; the ten biggest clones take up approximately 0.34%. Sequenced sample: PBMCs. The receptors derive from a woman aged 18-29 years in good health and CMV-seronegative. Each CDR3 is given with its conserved first and last residue. Fields, in order: clone size, D gene, V gene, J gene, CDR3 protein, CDR3 DNA. A D gene is named only where the DNA matches it firmly. Some rows mark clone size as missing; the rest say once, few, many or name a class of expanded clone.

>-|-|TRBV28|TRBJ1-3
CASSLEARSSGNTIYF
TGTGCCAGCAGTTTAGAGGCCCGGAGCTCTGGAAACACCATATATTTT
>-|-|TRBV5-1|TRBJ2-3
CASSFAGAVPDTDTQYF
TGCGCCAGCAGCTTCGCTGGAGCCGTTCCAGACACAGATACGCAGTATTTT
>-|-|TRBV10-2|TRBJ1-5
CASSELYSNQPQHF
TGCGCCAGCAGTGAGTTGTATAGCAATCAGCCCCAGCATTTT
>-|-|TRBV2|TRBJ1-2
CASRDIPGHFFYGYTF
TGTGCCAGCAGAGACATTCCGGGACATTTTTTCTATGGCTACACCTTC
>-|TRBD1|TRBV4-3|TRBJ2-7
CASSQDRGQVGEQYF
TGCGCCAGCAGCCAAGATCGGGGACAGGTTGGGGAGCAGTACTTC
>-|-|TRBV29-1|TRBJ2-2
CSVEKMSGELFF
TGCAGCGTTGAAAAGATGAGCGGGGAGCTGTTTTTT
>-|-|TRBV4-1|TRBJ2-7
CASSQTRDFEDSYEQYF
TGCGCCAGCAGCCAGACGCGGGACTTTGAAGATTCCTACGAGCAGTACTTC
>few|-|TRBV19|TRBJ1-2
CASSMGVTSNYGYTF
TGTGCCAGTAGTATGGGAGTAACCTCTAACTATGGCTACACCTTC
>-|TRBD1|TRBV28|TRBJ2-3
CASMRGQVGDTQYF
TGTGCCAGCATGAGGGGACAGGTAGGGGATACGCAGTATTTT
>-|TRBD2|TRBV5-1|TRBJ2-5
CASSYGLAGGRQETQYF
TGCGCCAGCAGCTATGGACTAGCGGGGGGCCGCCAAGAGACCCAGTACTTC
>-|TRBD1|TRBV6-5|TRBJ1-5
CASSYGTANQPQHF
TGTGCCAGCAGTTACGGGACAGCTAATCAGCCCCAGCATTTT
>-|-|TRBV19|TRBJ1-5
CASSMDSTASQPQHF
TGTGCCAGTAGTATGGATTCAACAGCAAGTCAGCCCCAGCATTTT
>-|TRBD1|TRBV18|TRBJ1-5
CASSPPQGGNQPQHF
TGTGCCAGCTCACCCCCCCAGGGGGGTAATCAGCCCCAGCATTTT
>-|-|TRBV4-1|TRBJ2-7
CASSQDLDSLSSYEQYF
TGCGCCAGCAGCCAAGATTTAGACAGCCTATCTTCCTACGAGCAGTACTTC
>few|TRBD1|TRBV19|TRBJ2-7
CASEGQSYEQYF
TGTGCCAGCGAGGGACAGAGCTACGAGCAGTACTTC
>few|-|TRBV7-6|TRBJ2-7
CASSARDGGVYEQYF
TGTGCCAGCAGCGCCCGGGACGGAGGGGTATACGAGCAGTACTTC
>-|TRBD1|TRBV5-8|TRBJ1-5
CASGDRDYSNQPQHF
TGTGCCAGCGGGGACAGGGATTATAGCAATCAGCCCCAGCATTTT
>-|TRBD2|TRBV4-3|TRBJ2-4
CASSQGLAGAKNIQYF
TGCGCCAGCAGCCAAGGACTAGCGGGAGCCAAAAACATTCAGTACTTC
>-|TRBD1|TRBV27|TRBJ2-1
CASSPGVGTGGYNEQFF
TGTGCCAGCAGTCCAGGTGTAGGGACAGGGGGCTACAATGAGCAGTTCTTC
>-|-|TRBV27|TRBJ1-1
CASSPFGGLINTEAFF
TGTGCCAGCAGTCCATTTGGGGGGTTGATTAACACTGAAGCTTTCTTT
>-|-|TRBV2|TRBJ2-1
CASSELGGESYNEQFF
TGTGCCAGCAGTGAATTGGGGGGAGAATCCTACAATGAGCAGTTCTTC
>-|-|TRBV7-9|TRBJ1-4
CASSLDSFYEKLFF
TGTGCCAGCAGCTTAGACAGCTTTTATGAAAAACTGTTTTTT
>-|-|TRBV19|TRBJ2-1
CASSRAGAPYNEQFF
TGTGCCAGTAGTCGGGCGGGGGCCCCCTACAATGAGCAGTTCTTC
>-|-|TRBV28|TRBJ1-3
CASSPIVPGNTIYF
TGTGCCAGCAGCCCTATAGTCCCTGGAAACACCATATATTTT
>-|TRBD1|TRBV10-3|TRBJ1-1
CAISEAGTGRGEAFF
TGTGCCATCAGCGAGGCCGGGACAGGGAGAGGTGAAGCTTTCTTT
>-|-|TRBV5-1|TRBJ2-6
CASSLAEDYYSGANVLTF
TGCGCCAGCAGCTTGGCCGAGGACTATTACTCTGGGGCCAACGTCCTGACTTTC
>-|TRBD1|TRBV6-5|TRBJ2-1
CASSYDRGYEQFF
TGTGCCAGCAGTTACGACAGGGGATACGAGCAGTTCTTC
>-|-|TRBV5-1|TRBJ2-3
CASSPPSGYTDTQYF
TGCGCCAGCAGCCCGCCGTCAGGGTACACAGATACGCAGTATTTT
>once|TRBD1|TRBV5-4|TRBJ2-5
CASSLQGGETQYF
TGTGCCAGCAGTCTACAGGGGGGAGAGACCCAGTACTTC
>-|-|TRBV28|TRBJ1-3
CASSSQGEGNTIYF
TGTGCCAGCAGTTCGCAGGGTGAAGGAAACACCATATATTTT
>-|TRBD2|TRBV27|TRBJ2-1
CASSMGGGTFF
TGTGCCAGCAGTATGGGGGGGGGAACGTTCTTC
>-|TRBD1|TRBV13|TRBJ1-2
CASSSNEEDRNYGYTF
TGTGCCAGCAGCTCTAACGAAGAGGACAGGAACTATGGCTACACCTTC
>-|TRBD1|TRBV5-1|TRBJ2-7
CASSSPGTGGYEQYF
TGCGCCAGCAGCTCACCCGGGACAGGGGGGTACGAGCAGTACTTC
>-|-|TRBV11-2|TRBJ1-6
CAAKGMDSPLHF
TGTGCAGCTAAGGGGATGGATTCACCCCTCCACTTT
>-|-|TRBV2|TRBJ2-7
CASSESRDSSSYEQYF
TGTGCCAGCAGTGAATCTAGGGACTCAAGCTCCTACGAGCAGTACTTC
>-|-|TRBV2|TRBJ1-1
CASSGDSNTEAFF
TGTGCCAGCAGCGGTGACAGTAACACTGAAGCTTTCTTT
>-|TRBD2|TRBV9|TRBJ2-1
CASSPWERGGHTEQFF
TGTGCCAGCAGCCCGTGGGAGCGGGGGGGCCATACTGAGCAGTTCTTC
>once|-|TRBV5-4|TRBJ1-4
CASSLAGEGASEKLFF
TGTGCCAGCAGCTTGGCCGGAGAGGGTGCAAGTGAAAAACTGTTTTTT
>-|TRBD1|TRBV7-8|TRBJ2-1
CASTRDSLSEQFF
TGTGCCAGCACCCGGGACAGCCTTAGCGAGCAGTTCTTC
>few|-|TRBV7-9|TRBJ1-6
CASSLVTRYSPLHF
TGTGCCAGCAGCTTAGTGACTCGATATTCACCCCTCCACTTT
>-|-|TRBV9|TRBJ1-6
CASGGESSYNSPLHF
TGTGCCAGCGGGGGGGAAAGCTCCTATAATTCACCCCTCCACTTT
>-|-|TRBV4-3|TRBJ1-6
CASSQDSGYNSPLHF
TGCGCCAGCAGCCAAGATTCAGGGTATAATTCACCCCTCCACTTT
>once|TRBD1|TRBV10-3|TRBJ2-7
CAISKIRQGSNHEQYF
TGTGCCATCAGTAAGATAAGACAGGGTTCTAACCACGAGCAGTACTTC
>-|-|TRBV6-4|TRBJ2-2
CASRQGVGTGELFF
TGTGCCAGCAGGCAGGGTGTAGGAACCGGGGAGCTGTTTTTT
>-|-|TRBV19|TRBJ1-4
CASSTGVGSEKLFF
TGTGCCAGTAGTACAGGGGTGGGGTCTGAAAAACTGTTTTTT
>-|TRBD1|TRBV5-1|TRBJ1-1
CASSYSTGGTEAFF
TGCGCCAGCAGCTATAGCACAGGGGGCACTGAAGCTTTCTTT
>-|TRBD1|TRBV28|TRBJ1-5
CASSSTLLDRQSPYQPQHF
TGTGCCAGCAGTTCAACACTTTTGGACAGGCAAAGCCCATATCAGCCCCAGCATTTT
>-|-|TRBV5-1|TRBJ1-3
CASTKGGVGSGNTIYF
TGCGCCAGCACGAAGGGAGGCGTTGGGTCTGGAAACACCATATATTTT